Here is one TCR beta chain with its context. Generated by immunoSEQ multiplex PCR, the TCRdb table keeps only in-frame clones and is missing some. The sample carries approximately 200,000 clones, 82% recorded once. The record originates from a study of blood T cell repertoires in COVID-19. Study details: The analysed material was cDNA or gDNA that came from T cells, B-cell-depleted T cells, or PBMCs.

The germline gives CDR1 SGHTA, CDR2 FQGNSA. The trim removed 4 bases at V and 2 bases at J, leaving 3 bases unmatched. This CDR3 spans 14 amino acids. The sample consisted of peripheral blood. The chain carries TRBV7-2 and TRBJ2-7; the match to TRBD1 covers 9 bases. The receptor was derived from a human donor with acute or convalescent COVID-19. The donor label of this sample is uncertain. The DNA for the CDR3 is TGTGCCAGCAGCTCCGGGACAGGGCCCTACGAGCAGTACTTC. Amino acids: CASSSGTGPYEQYF.